The source of this T cell receptor (beta chain) is a study of cytomegalovirus exposure and HLA in healthy donors (dated by TCRdb to 2016 to 2017). As for the study more broadly: In an earlier analysis of 587 of the donors, 250 to 300 Gb of sequence data and approximately 100 million unique TCR beta sequences from roughly 190 million T cells were reported. To study patterns of TCR occurrence, a later analysis re-analyzed previously published TCR beta repertoires from around 670 donors and added high-resolution HLA genotyping. Every repertoire in the discovery cohort had been generated on one and the same sequencing platform. Roughly 5 DR-DQ haplotypes were handled as single units for association and clustering, since linkage in the cohort was strong. Of the 300 to 400 genotyped donors, about 80% fell in the genetic ancestry cluster associated with self-reported Caucasian donors. Among about 360 genotyped donors of the cohort, an average of approximately 250,000 unique TCR beta nucleotide sequences were sequenced per donor, about a sixth of them non-productive. Both class I and class II loci were covered by HLA typing, at four-digit resolution. A later genetic analysis took genome-wide SNP genotypes for about 55% of the 666 donors and used that subset as a discovery cohort. Alongside the repertoire data, information on donor age, sex, ethnicity and CMV serostatus was compiled. The study was designed to test whether signatures of past pathogen exposure could be identified by cataloging public T cell receptors. An early release that covered 640 HLA-typed donors contained approximately 300 gigabases of sequencing data and about 93 million unique TCR sequences. In an earlier analysis of a few hundred of the donors, high-throughput TCR beta sequencing was used to judge whether each TCR beta V gene segment behaved as functional or pseudogenic. Rather than using new phenotypic data, the later analysis identified candidate immune exposures from TCR beta sequences and from how often those sequences occurred across donors. The study profiled the T cell repertoires of about 640 subjects by immunosequencing and related them to cytomegalovirus serostatus. Typing coverage differed by locus: A, B, C, DRB1 and DQB1 were typed in roughly 629-630 donors, DQA1 in about 500, DPA1 in roughly 590, and DPB1 in about 450. High-throughput TCR immunosequencing, statistical association of individual TCRs with disease status, and machine learning were combined to predict cytomegalovirus infection status. In addition to the first cohort of 666 subjects, a separate validation cohort of 130 or so different subjects was used.

The cysteine opens and the phenylalanine closes a CDR3 of 14 amino acids. Only CDR3 DNA remains: 42 bases, in frame from the first base. Sequences SGHTA (CDR1) and FQGTGA (CDR2) are obtained from the germline V gene. On this clone itself: Its antigen target is currently unknown. Base qualities are not recorded, but no much larger clone differs from it by a single base.

What the research found in general, with its limitations: In this cohort, only TCR beta chains were sequenced, and detectable features were limited by the absence of alpha or paired-chain data. In both the original and validation cohorts, the classifier was reported to diagnose cytomegalovirus status with high specificity and sensitivity. When HLA alleles, especially DR and DQ, strongly co-occurred, attributing TCR associations to individual alleles was difficult. According to a later analysis, most CMV-associated TCR beta chains appeared to be HLA-restricted, and the HLA associations seemed to be driven largely by CMV exposure. CMV serostatus was the only immune exposure information available for the cohort. In a later analysis, the rate of TCR association differed among HLA loci, with DRB1 alleles having the most associated TCRs and HLA-C alleles having the fewest. A few of the identified cytomegalovirus-associated TCR beta chains were confirmed in vitro to be specific for cytomegalovirus antigens. According to a later analysis, parvovirus B19, influenza, CMV and Epstein-Barr virus appeared linked to several top co-occurrence clusters. The authors suggested that the approach could potentially be generalized to other disease states and immunological phenotypes. The study gave a list of 150 to 200 TCR beta chains associated with cytomegalovirus. In a later analysis, HLA-associated TCR beta chains were found to be more clonally expanded and to have lower generation probabilities than equally common non-associated chains. The sequencing pipeline was judged likely to have produced a cluster of highly shared sequence variants as a technical artifact. A later genetic analysis associated a missense DCLRE1C variant with V-gene and J-gene trimming of TCR beta chains, and an independent cohort replicated the association. Roughly uniform sequencing depth across donors was assumed in presence/absence analyses, although this assumption may not hold. Because counts were too low, roughly 16 rarely observed V segments, including chromosome 9 orphons, were left out of the earlier analysis of over 550 of the donors. HLA typing was unavailable for some donors at each locus, so association tests used only the typed subset. In an earlier analysis of about 600 of the donors, most TCR beta V segments appeared in productive rearrangements about 87% or about 30% of the time, broadly matching IMGT annotations. A later analysis associated about 18,000 TCR beta sequences with specific HLA alleles at a false discovery rate of 0.05. Some IMGT-functional V segments, including TRBV6-2 and TRBV6-3, could not be told apart with the 87-base-pair reads, so those segments were excluded. A further reported finding was that TCR beta sequences accurately predicted the HLA-A and HLA-B alleles for most subjects in the first cohort. Across donors, most TCR sequences were observed very rarely, whereas some public TCRs were present in many individuals. Correlated functional status among segregating V segments might reflect linkage disequilibrium, but an unknown experimental factor could not be ruled out. A later genetic analysis reported fewer N-insertions in productive TCRs among donors in an Asian-associated ancestry cluster than the approximately 670-donor mean.

The cohort consisted of 600 to 700 healthy bone marrow donors. All cohort members were sampled while nominally healthy, although unrecorded immune exposures were likely present. The donor was CMV seronegative and belonged to the group of 352 seronegative cohort members. A peripheral blood sample was collected from each donor, and TCR beta sequencing was performed on peripheral blood mononuclear cells. Genomic DNA was extracted from the blood cell samples with the Qiagen DNeasy Blood Extraction Kit. The library came from the immunoSEQ multiplex PCR assay. For the multiplex PCR, a mixture combining 60 forward primers for TCR Vbeta segments and 13 reverse primers for TCR Jbeta segments was used. Amplification of the CDR3 region of rearranged TCR beta genes was performed with a multiplex PCR assay on genomic DNA. Amplified TCR beta libraries were sequenced as 87-base-pair reads on the Illumina HiSeq System. Concerning the study's data processing: Across the 600 to 700 repertoires, a later analysis counted some 80 million unique TCR beta chains, approximately 10 million of which were shared by at least two donors. Raw reads were error-corrected and collapsed into unique sequences with a nearest-neighbor algorithm that merged closely related sequences to remove PCR and sequencing errors. To assign V, D and J gene segments, CDR3 sequences were aligned to IMGT reference sequences. For a sequence to be retained, a match of at least six nucleotides to both a V gene segment and a J gene segment was required. Rearrangements were classified as productive when the CDR3 lacked stop codons and remained in frame with V and J, and all other rearrangements were classified as non-productive. CDR3 was defined according to IMGT convention as the region running from the second conserved V-encoded cysteine to the conserved J-encoded phenylalanine. The earlier analysis of 587 of the donors excluded any sequence lacking an unambiguous match to a single V gene segment. In an earlier analysis of 587 of the donors, a V segment was called functional when productive rearrangements were above 56.7%, and segregating when the standard deviation between donors exceeded 5%. A statistical classification framework was built to diagnose cytomegalovirus status from the catalog of TCR beta chain sequences. In a later analysis, TCR nucleotide sequences were compared against IMGT/GENE-DB human TR gene sequences so that V and J genes could be assigned. In a later analysis, CDR3 sequences and most-parsimonious VDJ recombination scenarios were assigned using the TCRdist pipeline. In a later analysis, each TCR beta chain was defined by its CDR3 amino acid sequence together with its V-gene family, and reads without a unique V-gene family were excluded. A later analysis removed roughly 590 highly shared, low-generation-probability nucleotide sequences to deal with suspected cross-contamination and a sequencing artifact. A later analysis calculated a clonal expansion index for each public chain from normalized within-repertoire ranks of inferred template counts. In a later analysis, generation probabilities were computed with a VDJ recombination model fitted to out-of-frame rearrangements, and the resulting probabilities were checked against IGoR. Hypergeometric tests were used in a later analysis to score TCR-TCR, TCR-HLA and TCR-CMV co-occurrence, with a repertoire-size bias correction applied to the TCR pairs. To estimate false discovery rates, a later analysis permuted the HLA or CMV assignments 20 times. A later analysis grouped co-occurring TCRs with DBSCAN, adding TCRdist sequence similarity when clustering within HLA-allele-positive subsets. For co-occurrence clustering, repertoires with fewer than 30,000 or more than 120,000 public chains were excluded, along with five or six repertoires with anomalous nucleotide sharing. As stored in TCRdb, this immuneACCESS dataset retains in-frame rearrangements with V and J assigned. A fraction of the clones does not appear; measured against another copy, unresolved V genes explain less than half of the discrepancy, and the remainder lacks a known reason. The D gene and trimming were derived from the DNA, and the V and J assignments and clone size from that table. This sample comprises over 150,000 clones, 60% to 80% of them detected only once. The ten largest clonotypes hold about 1.3% of the sample.

This chain is built from TRBV7-3 and TRBJ2-5, with 9 bases in between that match TRBD1. The end of the DNA aligns better with TRBJ2-7, so the J call may be wrong. Sequencing was carried out using PBMCs. The source is a man aged 55 to 70 in good health and CMV-seronegative. In nucleotides, the sequence is TGTGCCAGCAGCTTAACGGGACAGGGCTACGAGCAGTACTTC. It translates to CASSLTGQGYEQYF.